These T cell receptor beta chains were read from a single sample in a study of OX40 agonist ivuxolimab in advanced cancers. Using immunoSEQ multiplex PCR, the repertoire was profiled, and TCRdb retains in-frame clones only, with some absent. Of roughly 70,000 clones listed, about 87% were seen once; the top ten hold roughly 0.5%. The sequenced sample was CD4+ or CD8+ T cells sorted from blood, obtained in a trial of the OX40 agonist ivuxolimab. Every receptor here comes from an adult with an advanced solid tumor such as melanoma, head and neck, liver or kidney cancer. The CDR3 runs from the conserved cysteine through the conserved F or W. D genes are given only for firm matches. Clone sizes are given selectively: once, few, many, or a class where the clone is expanded.

J	size	D	V	length	CDR3	DNA
TRBJ1-1	-	TRBD1	TRBV6-5	15	CASSYTDRAVSEAFF	TGTGCCAGCAGTTATACGGACAGGGCCGTCAGTGAAGCTTTCTTT
TRBJ1-2	-	TRBD1	TRBV7-9	15	CASSLEAGGNYGYTF	TGTGCCAGCAGCTTAGAAGCAGGGGGCAACTATGGCTACACCTTC
TRBJ2-3	-	-	TRBV20-1	10	CSARTDTQYF	TGCAGTGCTAGGACAGATACGCAGTATTTT
TRBJ2-3	-	-	TRBV5-1	12	CASSSNTDTQYF	TGCGCCAGCAGCTCTAACACAGATACGCAGTATTTT
TRBJ1-2	once	-	TRBV28	13	CASRHQGSYGYTF	TGTGCCAGCAGACATCAGGGGAGCTATGGCTACACCTTC
TRBJ2-2	-	-	TRBV21-1	15	CASSAGQGGNGELFF	TGTGCCAGCAGCGCTGGACAGGGAGGGAACGGGGAGCTGTTTTTT
TRBJ2-3	-	-	TRBV7-9	12	CASSPSTDTQYF	TGTGCCAGCAGCCCCAGCACAGATACGCAGTATTTT
TRBJ2-7	-	TRBD2	TRBV28	18	CASSLRLAGAILSYEQYF	TGTGCCAGCAGTTTACGACTAGCGGGAGCGATCCTTTCCTACGAGCAGTACTTC
TRBJ2-7	-	-	TRBV28	12	CASSLGGYEQYF	TGTGCCAGCAGTTTAGGGGGGTACGAGCAGTACTTC
TRBJ2-7	-	TRBD1	TRBV2	13	CASSVNRGDEQYF	TGTGCCAGCAGTGTGAACAGGGGAGACGAGCAGTACTTC
TRBJ1-1	few	-	TRBV7-6	14	CASSSADRGTEAFF	TGTGCCAGCAGCTCAGCGGACCGGGGGACTGAAGCTTTCTTT
TRBJ2-5	-	-	TRBV2	14	CASSGSFTGETQYF	TGTGCCAGCAGTGGTTCTTTCACAGGAGAGACCCAGTACTTC
TRBJ2-5	-	-	TRBV10-1	14	CASSPGTTRGSQYF	TGCGCCAGCAGCCCCGGGACAACCCGCGGGAGCCAGTACTTC
TRBJ1-1	-	-	TRBV2	15	CASSESFLEDAEAFF	TGTGCCAGCAGTGAAAGCTTTCTAGAGGACGCTGAAGCTTTCTTT
TRBJ2-4	-	-	TRBV12-5	13	CASGLVPEGVQYF	TGTGCTAGTGGTTTGGTACCTGAGGGGGTTCAGTACTTC
TRBJ2-7	-	-	TRBV4-2	15	CASSPQGIKGYEQYF	TGTGCCAGCAGTCCGCAGGGGATTAAGGGCTACGAGCAGTACTTC
TRBJ2-5	-	TRBD2	TRBV5-4	15	CASSHPGTSGETQYF	TGTGCCAGCAGTCATCCCGGGACTAGCGGCGAGACCCAGTACTTC
TRBJ1-2	-	-	TRBV5-1	13	CASSLSGVNGYTF	TGCGCCAGCAGCTTATCAGGGGTCAATGGCTACACCTTC
TRBJ2-2	-	TRBD2	TRBV5-1	16	CASSPLAGADTGELFF	TGCGCCAGCAGCCCCTTAGCGGGAGCGGACACCGGGGAGCTGTTTTTT
TRBJ2-5	-	TRBD2	TRBV5-1	13	CASSKVRGGGQYF	TGCGCCAGCAGCAAAGTCCGCGGGGGAGGCCAGTACTTC
TRBJ2-7	-	TRBD2	TRBV11-3	16	CASSKSGTSGSYEQYF	TGTGCCAGCAGCAAATCCGGGACTAGCGGGTCTTACGAGCAGTACTTC
TRBJ1-5	once	-	TRBV19	15	CASSMGGYSNQPQHF	TGTGCCAGTAGTATGGGGGGCTATAGCAATCAGCCCCAGCATTTT
TRBJ2-7	-	TRBD2	TRBV7-2	16	CASSLPASGRTYEQYF	TGTGCCAGCAGCCTCCCCGCTAGCGGGAGAACCTACGAGCAGTACTTC
TRBJ2-1	-	-	TRBV6-1	15	CASSESGGTYNEQFF	TGTGCCAGCAGTGAAAGTGGGGGGACCTACAATGAGCAGTTCTTC
TRBJ2-3	-	TRBD2	TRBV13	15	CASSSLAGAADTQYF	TGTGCCAGCAGCTCATTAGCGGGAGCGGCAGATACGCAGTATTTT
TRBJ2-3	-	-	TRBV15	15	CATSRGPGVQDTQYF	TGTGCCACCAGCAGAGGGCCGGGAGTTCAAGATACGCAGTATTTT
TRBJ2-1	-	TRBD2	TRBV7-9	18	CASSSSGPTGFSYNEQFF	TGTGCCAGCAGCTCTAGCGGACCGACGGGATTCTCCTACAATGAGCAGTTCTTC
TRBJ1-5	-	-	TRBV28	18	CASSLWSGRAKGNQPQHF	TGTGCCAGCAGTTTATGGTCGGGCAGGGCGAAGGGCAATCAGCCCCAGCATTTT
TRBJ2-1	-	-	TRBV18	14	CASSEVQGNNEQFF	TGTGCCAGCTCCGAGGTACAGGGCAACAATGAGCAGTTCTTC
TRBJ1-3	-	TRBD1	TRBV5-1	16	CASSRGDRHSGNTIYF	TGCGCCAGCAGCCGTGGGGACAGGCACTCTGGAAACACCATATATTTT
TRBJ2-3	-	TRBD1	TRBV10-3	14	CAIGRDRPPDTQYF	TGTGCCATCGGCCGGGACAGACCACCCGATACGCAGTATTTT
TRBJ2-5	-	-	TRBV9	15	CASSPQGWEGETQYF	TGTGCCAGCAGCCCCCAGGGGTGGGAGGGAGAGACCCAGTACTTC